The 5 T cell receptor beta chains in this list originate from one sample, sequenced in a study of T cell responses to AZD1222 COVID-19 vaccine. Clones were sequenced by immunoSEQ multiplex PCR, and TCRdb holds only the in-frame ones, with some missing. This table holds 100,000 to 130,000 clones, approximately 90% found once. This specimen was peripheral blood, taken 28 days after the second AZD1222 dose. These receptors all come from an adult who received the AZD1222 COVID-19 vaccine.

The J gene is TRBJ1-2, the V gene TRBV4-3, with no clear D. Germline CDR1 LGHNA, CDR2 YSLEER. V was pared by 1 base and J by 4 bases, with 13 bases between. CDR3 length: 15 residues. DNA for the CDR3: TGCGCCAGCAGCCAAGGGGAGGGTTACCGCTATGGCTACACCTTC. It yields the protein CASSQGEGYRYGYTF.

This chain joins TRBV20-1 and TRBJ1-2; perhaps TRBD1 as D (6 bases). The V end lost 7 bases, the J end lost 2 bases, and 8 bases lay between the germline ends. CDR1 and CDR2 (germline): DFQATT, SNEGSKA (reference sequence). The CDR3 extends over 11 amino acids. The CDR3: CSVQGNYGYTF. The CDR3, as DNA: TGCAGTGTCCAGGGGAACTATGGCTACACCTTC.

This chain connects TRBV5-8 to TRBJ1-1; D is possibly TRBD1 (5 bases). CDR3 size: 17 residues. The germline V gene has CDR1 SGHTS and CDR2 YDEGEE. Trimming left V 6 bases short and J 3 bases short, with 24 bases between. This CDR3 is CASIFSGPRLGDTEAFF. In nucleotides, the CDR3 is TGTGCCAGCATCTTTTCCGGGCCTCGACTGGGGGACACTGAAGCTTTCTTT.

The CDR3 region is CASSVGRGGGLKQNTEAFF. CDR3 in DNA: TGTGCCAGCAGCGTAGGTAGGGGCGGGGGGTTGAAACAGAACACTGAAGCTTTCTTT. The chain carries TRBV9 and TRBJ1-1, with D perhaps matching TRBD1 (5 bases). Trimming removed 0 bases at V and 1 base at J, with 22 bases between. Germline assignment: CDR1 SGDLS and CDR2 YYNGEE. The CDR3 loop spans 19 amino acids. Full variable domain (rest looked up from reference TRBV9 and TRBJ1-1): DSGVTQTPKHLITATGQRVTLRCSPRSGDLSVYWYQQSLDQGLQFLIQYYNGEERAKGNILERFSAQQFPDLHSELNLSSLELGDSALYFCASSVGRGGGLKQNTEAFFGQGTRLTVV.

The chain uses TRBV5-6 and TRBJ2-2; maybe TRBD2 (6 bases). V lost 0 bases to trimming and J lost 3 bases, with 12 bases between them. Per germline, CDR1 SGHDT and CDR2 YYEEEE. The CDR3 is 16 residues long. The CDR3 region has the DNA TGTGCCAGCAGCTTGGGGCAGGGAGGATACACCGGGGAGCTGTTTTTT. This codes for CASSLGQGGYTGELFF. The full variable domain, with the rest looked up from reference TRBV5-6 and TRBJ2-2, is DAGVTQSPTHLIKTRGQQVTLRCSPKSGHDTVSWYQQALGQGPQFIFQYYEEEERQRGNFPDRFSGHQFPNYSSELNVNALLLGDSALYLCASSLGQGGYTGELFFGEGSRLTVL.